This T cell receptor (beta chain) was documented in a study of T cells in Graves' hyperthyroidism and ophthalmopathy. Study-wide context: Sampling of peripheral blood happened at initial diagnosis, prior to any treatment.

Researchers took RNA transcripts and amplified the TCR beta CDR3 regions from them. The HTBI primer set served for first-round RT-PCR of the TCR CDR3. TCRdb re-derived calls from the multiplex PCR reads in MiXCR, one entry per CDR3 protein. The sample records roughly 700,000 distinct CDR3 sequences, just over 35% being singletons. V lost 4 bases, J lost 3 bases, and 10 bases lay in between. This CDR3 is 14 amino acids long. Germline V lookup: CDR1 SGHRS, CDR2 YFSETQ. The chain employs TRBV5-1 and TRBJ1-4, with a possible D match to TRBD1 (5 bases). Sequencing input: blood. The sequence derives from a woman in her 40s with Graves' hyperthyroidism. The CDR3 DNA follows: TGCGCCAGCAGCCCGACAGAACCTAATGAAAAACTGTTTTTT. Its translation is CASSPTEPNEKLFF. Full variable domain (rest looked up from reference TRBV5-1 and TRBJ1-4): KAGVTQTPRYLIKTRGQQVTLSCSPISGHRSVSWYQQTPGQGLQFLFEYFSETQRNKGNFPGRFSGRQFSNSRSEMNVSTLELGDSALYLCASSPTEPNEKLFFGSGTQLSVL.